The entry below describes one T cell receptor beta chain. Its antigen has not been determined. The sample holds no much larger clone one base away, and base qualities are not on file. According to the study, the label for this sample's time point signals: baseline before first vaccination. Reading the label with the study, this specimen's treatment or condition is: meningococcal conjugate vaccine given as trial control. Vaccinee samples came from UK trials COV001 and COV002, including a single-blind randomized controlled phase 2/3 trial of AZD1222 (ChAdOx1 nCoV-19) in healthy adults. Trial participant PBMC samples were collected at day 0 and day 28 after the second dose for TCRbeta chain sequencing. The CDR3 regions of human TCRbeta chains were analyzed by immunosequencing. In the paper's pipeline: TCRs in the repertoires were compared against a reference library of SARS-CoV-2-specific TCRs that had been generated with the MIRA antigen-specificity platform. Breadth was defined as the fraction of unique TCRs that were SARS-CoV-2-associated. Depth was defined as the fraction of total T cells that were SARS-CoV-2-associated. Using the MIRA data, each spike-specific TCR was mapped to the spike region that the TCR reacts to and placed in a CD4 or CD8 class. Log10-transformed breadth and depth values were compared by one-way ANOVA with Sidak's multiple comparisons tests. TCRdb limited this immuneACCESS table to in-frame rearrangements with V and J called. A share of clones is missing; checked studies link under half to unresolved V genes, and the rest is unexplained. D and trimming were read from the DNA, whereas the V and J calls and clone size are those reported in that table. The sample contains 77,000 or so clones, around 90% of them found a single time. The ten most abundant clones make up 6% to 8.5% of the sample.

This entry is derived from a study of T cell responses to AZD1222 COVID-19 vaccine (TCRdb year 2021). For the wider study: TCR sequencing covered over 230 trial participants: 200 to 220 given two doses of AZD1222 and approximately 25 given two doses of MenACWY control vaccine. Enrollment into the trials was organized by age into subgroups of 18-55, 56-69 and 70-plus years, and those subgroups contained approximately 160, 26 and 62 TCR-sequenced participants, respectively. Results and caveats for the whole study, not just this receptor: The whole spike protein was spanned by vaccine-associated CD4 TCRs, and dominant responses were seen in regions 160-218 and 743-854. The 56-69-year group was small, and its depth increase did not reach significance, likely because of low power. A significant rise in spike-specific TCR breadth and depth was observed after two AZD1222 doses relative to day 0 and relative to MenACWY recipients. Participants were mostly white British and included more females than males, and it was suggested by the authors that clonal diversity may have been underestimated. Conclusions about previously exposed vaccinees were limited because only a handful of AZD1222 recipients were SARS-CoV-2 seropositive at baseline. Reportedly, close to half of the unique spike-specific TCRs recognized epitopes lying outside the regions that are mutated in the B.1.351 and B.1.1.7 variants. No day 14 peak-response samples were available, so repertoires were characterized only after the peak T cell response.

Trimming removed 2 bases from V and 4 bases from J, leaving 17 bases between the germline ends. The germline V gene gives CDR1 as SGHTA and CDR2 as FQGNSA. There are 16 amino acids in the CDR3, from cysteine to phenylalanine inclusive. CDR3 DNA only is kept here, 48 bases in frame from base 1. The starting material was peripheral blood, obtained on day 0 of MenACWY control vaccination. The TCR sequence derives from an adult in good health. The rearrangement combines TRBV7-2 with TRBJ1-1; TRBD1 is possibly the D segment (5 matching bases). The bases read TGTGCCAGCAGCTTAAGCGGGGACCCAGGCAGCACTGAAGCTTTCTTT. This yields the protein CASSLSGDPGSTEAFF.